One and the same sample provided the 5 T cell receptor beta chains below, sequenced in a study of response to subunit inactivated influenza vaccine. Each CDR3 protein is one row after TCRdb ran MiXCR on the RT-PCR reads. The sample yields 530,000 or so distinct CDR3 sequences, about an eighth seen once. Sequencing was performed on PBMCs from blood, taken on the day of vaccination. These receptors were obtained from a man in his fifties or sixties who received an inactivated influenza vaccine.

The genes are TRBV21-1 and TRBJ2-1. TRBV21-1 represents a pseudogene. The CDR3 has 14 amino acids. The CDR3 is CASRQLRSGHEQFF. CDR3 sequence (DNA): TGTGCCAGCAGACAACTTAGGTCGGGTCATGAGCAGTTCTTC.

This clonotype was counted many times. This chain uses TRBV11-1 with TRBJ2-3, with 8 bases matching TRBD2. The CDR3 extends over 20 amino acids. V was clipped by 1 base and J by 1 base; unmatched bases: 16. Germline CDR1 SGHAT, CDR2 FQDESV (reference sequence). This chain's CDR3 is CASSLVGGAGGALGTDTQYF. The DNA of the CDR3 is TGTGCCAGCAGCTTAGTGGGCGGCGCGGGGGGTGCCCTGGGCACAGATACGCAGTATTTT.

This clonotype occurred many times. The chain carries TRBV29-1 and TRBJ2-5; D is perhaps TRBD1 (6 bases). CDR1 is SQVTM and CDR2 is ANQGSEA in the germline V gene. Trimming shortened V by 3 bases and J by 5 bases, and 10 bases separated the two germline ends. The CDR3 totals 12 residues. CDR3 nucleotide sequence: TGCAGCGTTGATTTTAGGGGGGAGACCCAGTACTTC. The encoded protein is CSVDFRGETQYF.

This chain joins TRBV7-2 and TRBJ2-1; 9 bases match TRBD2. This CDR3 has 16 amino acids. CDR1 is SGHTA, CDR2 FQGNSA, per germline. Trimming removed 2 bases from V and 4 bases from J; junction bases left unmatched: 6. In DNA form, the CDR3 reads TGTGCCAGCAGCTTATCCGGGACTAGCCTTTACAATGAGCAGTTCTTC. Translated, it gives CASSLSGTSLYNEQFF.

The chain employs TRBV4-2 and TRBJ1-2; D may be TRBD1 (5 bases). This CDR3 region has 14 residues. The germline V gene has CDR1 LGHNA and CDR2 YNFKEQ. Trimming shortened V by 4 bases and J by 5 bases, and 14 bases separated the two germline ends. CDR3 sequence: CASSPSGTMYGYTF. The CDR3 DNA reads TGTGCCAGCAGCCCATCCGGGACGATGTATGGCTACACCTTC.